The 17 T cell receptor beta chains reported below all come from one sample, sequenced in a study of cytomegalovirus exposure and HLA in healthy donors. Researchers ran the PCR with 60 Vbeta and 13 Jbeta primers. Here immunoSEQ multiplex PCR was the method, and the copy in TCRdb shows in-frame clones only, minus some. There are some 95,000 clones in the sample; roughly 71% occur only once, and around 5% lies in the top ten. The sequenced material came from PBMCs. The receptors were gathered from a woman aged 40 to 50 in good health and CMV-seronegative.

V usage is TRBV6-1 and J usage is TRBJ2-1; TRBD1 matches 8 bases. V lost 3 bases to trimming and J lost 8 bases; unmatched junction nucleotides: 6. Germline V gene data show CDR1 as MNHNS and CDR2 as SASEGT. The length of the CDR3 is 14 residues. The CDR3 DNA reads as TGTGCCAGCAGTGACTTTGACAGGGGCTATGAGCAGTTCTTC. Encoded protein: CASSDFDRGYEQFF.

This chain uses TRBV19 with TRBJ1-1; a possible D gene is TRBD1 (5 bases). Trimming took 7 bases from V and 4 from J, leaving 19 bases between them. This CDR3 region has 15 residues. Germline V gives CDR1 LNHDA, CDR2 SQIVND (reference sequence). The CDR3 DNA is TGTGCCAGTACTAATCCCAACCGGAGGGGCACTGAAGCTTTCTTT. Translation: CASTNPNRRGTEAFF.

This clone was counted once. J is TRBJ1-4 and V is TRBV7-6; no reliable D call. The germline V gene has CDR1 SGHVS and CDR2 FNYEAQ. With 0 bases removed from V and 0 bases from J, the gap between germline ends came to 14 bases. The CDR3 consists of 18 residues. The CDR3 region is CASSLAFESLTTNEKLFF. The CDR3 DNA reads TGTGCCAGCAGCTTAGCATTCGAGTCATTAACAACTAATGAAAAACTGTTTTTT.

The chain has TRBV30 and TRBJ2-1, with D possibly matching TRBD2 (7 bases). The CDR3 is 14 amino acids. Germline V lookup: CDR1 GTSNPN, CDR2 SVGIG (reference sequence). Trimming cost V 5 bases and J 2 bases, with 13 bases left between them. The CDR3 bases are TGTGCCTGGGAGGGGGGGCCCGCCTACAATGAGCAGTTCTTC. Translated: CAWEGGPAYNEQFF.

The chain employs TRBV28 and TRBJ2-7, with 8 positions matching TRBD2. Trimming cost V 7 bases and J 2 bases; bases outside gene matches: 7. Germline CDR1 reads MDHEN; CDR2 reads SYDVKM. The CDR3 contains 14 residues. The CDR3 bases are TGTGCCAGCAACCCCGGGGGGGCTACCTACGAGCAGTACTTC. The encoded protein is CASNPGGATYEQYF.

V and J are TRBV19 and TRBJ1-6; perhaps TRBD1 as D (5 bases). CDR3 size: 16 residues. Germline lookup yields CDR1 LNHDA and CDR2 SQIVND (reference sequence). V was trimmed by 3 bases and J by 4 bases, leaving 13 bases between them. CDR3 residues: CASSMVGTFYNSPLHF. CDR3 nucleotides: TGTGCCAGTAGTATGGTCGGGACTTTTTATAATTCACCCCTCCACTTT.

The V gene is TRBV7-8, the J gene TRBJ1-2, with a tentative D call TRBD1 (5 bases). This CDR3 is built from 15 residues. CDR1 is SGHVS and CDR2 is FQNEAQ in the germline V gene. Trimming shortened V by 2 bases and J by 0 bases, and 10 bases separated the two germline ends. CDR3 loop: CASSLPGNTNYGYTF. The CDR3 DNA reads TGTGCCAGCAGCTTACCAGGGAACACTAACTATGGCTACACCTTC. The full variable domain, completed using reference TRBV7-8 and TRBJ1-2, is GAGVSQSPRYKVAKRGQDVALRCDPISGHVSLFWYQQALGQGPEFLTYFQNEAQLDKSGLPSDRFFAERPEGSVSTLKIQRTQQEDSAVYLCASSLPGNTNYGYTFGSGTRLTVV.

The V call is TRBV5-1, the J call TRBJ2-3; D ambiguous. Germline CDR1 and CDR2: SGHRS and YFSETQ. The CDR3 loop spans 15 amino acids. The V end was cut by 2 bases, the J end by 6 bases, with 16 bases between. The CDR3 nucleotides are TGCGCCAGCAGCTTAAGGTCAGGTTCAGATGATACGCAGTATTTT. Translation gives CASSLRSGSDDTQYF.

V is TRBV11-3 and J is TRBJ2-7; D is undetermined. Germline V gene sequence: CDR1 SGHNT, CDR2 YENEEA. The CDR3 has 12 residues. V was shortened by 3 bases and J by 4 bases, with 7 bases between the two germline ends. Here the CDR3 DNA reads TGTGCCAGCAGCTTTAACAGTTACGAGCAGTACTTC. Translating gives CASSFNSYEQYF.

The chain joins TRBV7-2 to TRBJ2-5; D remains unclear. Germline V gene lookup returns CDR1 SGHTA and CDR2 FQGNSA. This CDR3 region has 13 residues. Trimming removed 7 bases from V and 5 bases from J, with 14 bases in between. The CDR3 is CASTTHREETQYF. The CDR3 nucleotides read TGTGCCAGCACCACGCATCGAGAGGAGACCCAGTACTTC. The full variable domain, rest sourced from reference TRBV7-2 and TRBJ2-5, is GAGVSQSPSNKVTEKGKDVELRCDPISGHTALYWYRQSLGQGLEFLIYFQGNSAPDKSGLPSDRFSAERTGGSVSTLTIQRTQQEDSAVYLCASTTHREETQYFGPGTRLLVL.

A single count supports this clone. V gene TRBV7-2 combines with J gene TRBJ1-1, with D possibly being TRBD1 (6 bases). CDR3 length equals 15 residues. With 6 bases removed from V and 0 bases from J, the gap between germline ends came to 14 bases. Germline V gene sequence: CDR1 SGHTA, CDR2 FQGNSA. The CDR3 reads CASRPPGGLNTEAFF. CDR3 bases: TGTGCCAGCAGACCCCCGGGGGGGCTGAACACTGAAGCTTTCTTT.

In regard to this clone: Here the CDR3 omits its conserved ending phenylalanine or tryptophan, so a read error is the likely source. Because the CDR3's place on the DNA is in doubt, the DNA is left out and the CDR3 is given as listed by TCRdb. This chain connects TRBV29-1 to TRBJ1-2; TRBD1 was called by the table and not checked on the DNA. In germline, CDR1 is SQVTM, CDR2 ANQGSEA. From its first to its last residue, the CDR3 has 11 amino acids. This CDR3 reads CSDGQGYGYTV.

This clone appeared once. The CDR3 reads CATSAALTTGVVGTF. In DNA, the CDR3 is TGTGCCACCAGCGCCGCGCTAACGACAGGGGTCGTCGGCACCTTC. The V and J genes are TRBV15 and TRBJ1-2; 8 bases fit TRBD1. The CDR3 has 15 amino acids. V lost 5 bases, J lost 13 bases, and 18 bases stayed unmatched. Germline V gene data show CDR1 as LNHNV and CDR2 as YYDKDF (reference sequence).

The gene calls are TRBV5-4 and TRBJ2-1, with D hard to call. This CDR3 is 12 amino acids long. Trimming shortened V by 4 bases and J by 4 bases, and 6 bases separated the two germline ends. CDR1 is SGHNT, CDR2 YYREEE, per germline (reference sequence). CDR3 sequence (DNA): TGTGCCAGCAGCCCGACTTACAATGAGCAGTTCTTC. Its translation is CASSPTYNEQFF.

This chain connects TRBV6-4 to TRBJ1-2; D is ambiguous. The germline V and J ends were trimmed by 5 bases and 4 bases, with 14 bases remaining between them. CDR1 and CDR2 from the germline V gene are MRHNA and SNTAGT. The CDR3 is 14 residues long. The CDR3 sequence is CASSPSTEPYGYTF. The DNA of the CDR3 is TGTGCCAGCAGTCCGAGTACGGAGCCCTATGGCTACACCTTC.

CDR3 bases: TGTGCCAGCAGAGCTCGGGCCCCCGGCCCCGGAGGGAACTATGGCTACACCTTC. Translating it yields CASRARAPGPGGNYGYTF. This chain joins TRBV27 and TRBJ1-2; D not certain. CDR1 and CDR2 from the germline V gene are MNHEY and SMNVEV (reference sequence). V shed 6 bases and J shed 2 bases, with 25 bases lying between them. The CDR3 spans 18 residues.

The chain joins TRBV7-9 to TRBJ1-4; a possible D gene is TRBD1 (6 bases). CDR3 length: 16 residues. Trimming stripped 0 bases from V and 5 bases from J, with 13 bases between. The germline CDR1 and CDR2 sequences are SEHNR and FQNEAQ (reference sequence). CDR3 nucleotide sequence: TGTGCCAGCAGCTTAGCGCAAAGGGGGATAAATGAAAAACTGTTTTTT. It encodes CASSLAQRGINEKLFF.